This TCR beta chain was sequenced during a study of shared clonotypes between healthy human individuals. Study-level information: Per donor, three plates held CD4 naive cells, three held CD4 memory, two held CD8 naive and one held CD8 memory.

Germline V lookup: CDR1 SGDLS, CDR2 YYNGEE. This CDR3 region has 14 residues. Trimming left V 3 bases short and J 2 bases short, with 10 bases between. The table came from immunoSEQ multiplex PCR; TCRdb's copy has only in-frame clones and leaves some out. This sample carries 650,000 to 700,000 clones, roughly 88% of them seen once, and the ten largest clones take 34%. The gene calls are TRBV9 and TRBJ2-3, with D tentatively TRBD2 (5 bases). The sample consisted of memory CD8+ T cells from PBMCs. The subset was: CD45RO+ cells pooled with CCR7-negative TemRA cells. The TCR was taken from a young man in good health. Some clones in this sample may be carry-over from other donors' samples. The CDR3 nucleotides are TGTGCCAGCAGCGCCGAGGGTTCCACAGATACGCAGTATTTT. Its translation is CASSAEGSTDTQYF. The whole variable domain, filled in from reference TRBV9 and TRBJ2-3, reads DSGVTQTPKHLITATGQRVTLRCSPRSGDLSVYWYQQSLDQGLQFLIQYYNGEERAKGNILERFSAQQFPDLHSELNLSSLELGDSALYFCASSAEGSTDTQYFGPGTRLTVL.